This paragraph reports one T cell receptor (beta chain). There is no known antigen for this receptor. No per-base quality is available; no much larger clone lies one base away. This entry comes from a study of cytomegalovirus exposure and HLA in healthy donors (dated by TCRdb to 2017 to 2019). Broadly, across the study: In an earlier analysis of around 540 of the donors, approximately 260 Gb of sequence data and some 120 million unique TCR beta sequences from about 190 million T cells were reported. Donor age, sex, ethnicity and CMV serostatus were collected together with the repertoire data. A later genetic analysis took genome-wide SNP genotypes for about 55% of the 666 donors and used that subset as a discovery cohort. Of the roughly 400 genotyped donors, about 80% fell in the genetic ancestry cluster associated with self-reported Caucasian donors. HLA typing included class I and class II loci at four-digit resolution. An early release that covered about 600 HLA-typed donors contained approximately 300 gigabases of sequencing data and tens of millions of unique TCR sequences. A later analysis re-examined previously published TCR beta repertoires from 610 or so donors and added high-resolution HLA genotyping to investigate patterns of TCR occurrence. Four to six DR-DQ haplotypes were handled as single units for association and clustering, since linkage in the cohort was strong. In the later analysis, no new phenotypic data were used to find candidate immune exposures; instead, reliance was placed on TCR beta sequences and their occurrence across donors. A separate validation cohort of roughly 130 different subjects was used in addition to the approximately 700-subject first cohort. In an earlier analysis of more than 550 of the donors, high-throughput TCR beta sequencing was used to judge whether each TCR beta V gene segment behaved as functional or pseudogenic. On average, over 200,000 unique TCR beta nucleotide sequences were sequenced per donor among some 430 genotyped donors of the cohort, with roughly 18% of those sequences being non-productive. Every discovery cohort repertoire had been produced on one sequencing platform. Using immunosequencing, the study profiled T cell repertoires from about 610 subjects and related those repertoires to cytomegalovirus serostatus. The number of typed donors differed by locus: about 629-630 for A, B, C, DRB1 and DQB1; some 500 for DQA1; around 580 for DPA1; and around 490 for DPB1. The study aimed to test whether cataloging public T cell receptors could reveal signatures of past pathogen exposure. To predict cytomegalovirus infection status, the study brought together high-throughput TCR immunosequencing, statistical association of individual TCRs with disease status, and machine learning. Findings and caveats that apply to the study as a whole: According to a later genetic analysis, donors in an Asian-associated ancestry cluster had fewer N-insertions in productive TCRs than the approximately 630-donor mean. A further reported finding was that TCR beta sequences accurately predicted the HLA-A and HLA-B alleles for most subjects in the first cohort. The sequencing pipeline was judged likely to have produced a cluster of highly shared sequence variants as a technical artifact. The study listed 164 TCR beta chains as associated with cytomegalovirus. The classifier was reported to diagnose cytomegalovirus status with high specificity and sensitivity in both the original and validation cohorts. Immune exposure information for the cohort was limited to CMV serostatus. Because some donors lacked HLA typing at each locus, the association tests relied only on the typed subset. A few of the identified cytomegalovirus-associated TCR beta chains were confirmed in vitro to be specific for cytomegalovirus antigens. At a false discovery rate of 0.05, a later analysis linked some 18,000 TCR beta sequences to specific HLA alleles. In an earlier analysis of some 540 of the donors, most TCR beta V segments appeared in productive rearrangements about 87% or about 30% of the time, broadly matching IMGT annotations. Linkage disequilibrium might explain the correlated functional status among segregating V segments, but an unknown experimental factor could not be ruled out. Because counts were too low, seventeen rarely observed V segments, including chromosome 9 orphons, were left out of the earlier analysis of 500 to 750 of the donors. In a later analysis, HLA-associated TCR beta chains showed more clonal expansion and lower generation probabilities than non-associated chains that were equally common. Because the 87-base-pair reads could not distinguish some IMGT-functional V segments, including TRBV6-2 and TRBV6-3, those segments were excluded. According to a later analysis, parvovirus B19, influenza, CMV and Epstein-Barr virus appeared linked to several top co-occurrence clusters. According to the authors, the approach could potentially be generalized to other disease states and immunological phenotypes. Sequencing depth was assumed to be roughly uniform across donors in the presence/absence analyses, though that assumption may not hold. Most TCR sequences were observed very rarely across donors, whereas some public TCRs were present in many individuals. A later analysis found that TCR association rates varied across HLA loci, with DRB1 alleles showing the most associated TCRs and HLA-C alleles the fewest. According to a later analysis, most CMV-associated TCR beta chains appeared to be HLA-restricted, and the HLA associations seemed to be driven largely by CMV exposure. V-gene and J-gene trimming of TCR beta chains was associated with a missense DCLRE1C variant in a later genetic analysis, and the association was replicated in an independent cohort. This cohort had only TCR beta chains sequenced, and the lack of alpha or paired-chain data limited which features could be detected. When HLA alleles, especially DR and DQ, strongly co-occurred, attributing TCR associations to individual alleles was difficult.

The cohort was made up of 500 to 800 healthy bone marrow donors. Cohort members were all nominally healthy when sampled, although unrecorded immune exposures were likely present. The donor was CMV seronegative and was included in the group of a few hundred seronegative cohort members. A peripheral blood sample was provided by each donor, and peripheral blood mononuclear cells were used for TCR beta sequencing. Genomic DNA was extracted from the blood cell samples with the Qiagen DNeasy Blood Extraction Kit. Between the V and J ends, shortened by 3 bases and 5 bases respectively, the junction contains 9 bases. From the cysteine through the phenylalanine, the CDR3 covers 13 amino acids. The DNA shown is the 39-base CDR3, in frame from base 1. CDR1 SGHTA and CDR2 FQGTGA are derived from the germline V gene. Libraries came from the immunoSEQ multiplex PCR assay. For the multiplex PCR, a mixture combining 60 forward primers for TCR Vbeta segments and 13 reverse primers for TCR Jbeta segments was used. A multiplex PCR assay on genomic DNA amplified the CDR3 region of rearranged TCR beta genes. The Illumina HiSeq System was used to sequence the amplified TCR beta libraries as 87-base-pair reads. Concerning the study's data processing: A later analysis counted around 72 million unique TCR beta chains across the 690 or so repertoires, and 10 million to 12 million of these chains were shared by at least two donors. Raw reads were error-corrected and collapsed into unique sequences by a nearest-neighbor algorithm in which closely related sequences were merged to remove PCR and sequencing errors. To assign V, D and J gene segments, CDR3 sequences were aligned to IMGT reference sequences. Each retained sequence needed at least a six-nucleotide match to both a V gene segment and a J gene segment. A rearrangement counted as productive if the CDR3 had no stop codons and remained in frame with V and J, and every other rearrangement counted as non-productive. Following IMGT convention, CDR3 was defined as the stretch from the second conserved V-encoded cysteine up to the conserved J-encoded phenylalanine. In an earlier analysis of 550 to 650 of the donors, sequences lacking an unambiguous match to a single V gene segment were excluded. An earlier analysis of several hundred of the donors called V segments functional above 56.7% productive rearrangements and segregating when the between-donor standard deviation exceeded 5%. A statistical classification framework was developed to diagnose cytomegalovirus status using the catalog of TCR beta chain sequences. V and J gene assignment, in a later analysis, came from comparing TCR nucleotide sequences with IMGT/GENE-DB human TR gene sequences. Using the TCRdist pipeline, a later analysis assigned CDR3 sequences along with most-parsimonious VDJ recombination scenarios. A later analysis defined each TCR beta chain by its CDR3 amino acid sequence plus V-gene family, and excluded reads lacking a unique V-gene family. To address suspected cross-contamination and a sequencing artifact, a later analysis removed roughly 640 highly shared, low-generation-probability nucleotide sequences. A later analysis calculated a clonal expansion index for each public chain from normalized within-repertoire ranks of inferred template counts. In a later analysis, generation probabilities were computed using a VDJ recombination model fitted to out-of-frame rearrangements, and the results were checked against IGoR. In a later analysis, hypergeometric tests were used to score TCR-TCR, TCR-HLA and TCR-CMV co-occurrence, with a repertoire-size bias correction applied to TCR pairs. A later analysis estimated false discovery rates by permuting HLA or CMV assignments 20 times. A later analysis grouped co-occurring TCRs with DBSCAN, adding TCRdist sequence similarity when clustering within HLA-allele-positive subsets. Repertoires with fewer than 30,000 or more than 120,000 public chains, plus five repertoires with anomalous nucleotide sharing, were excluded from co-occurrence clustering. TCRdb provides this immuneACCESS table in a form limited to in-frame rearrangements. Some clones are lacking; in checked studies, under half of them reflect an unresolved V gene, and why the rest are absent is not known. That table furnishes V, J and clone size, whereas the DNA furnished D and trimming. Across this sample there are under 150,000 clones, with approximately 80% seen only once. Roughly 4.7% of the sample is in the top ten clones.

The V and J segments used are TRBV7-3 and TRBJ2-3; TRBD1 is a possible D gene, resting on 5 matching bases. Source material: PBMCs. This TCR came from a male donor in good health and CMV-seronegative. The CDR3 is CASSLGPGDTQYF. The DNA sequence is TGTGCCAGCAGCTTGGGGCCGGGAGATACGCAGTATTTT.